The 2 T cell receptor beta chains listed next were all sequenced from one sample in a study of control samples from healthy donors and cancer patients. Assay: immunoSEQ multiplex PCR; the TCRdb copy retains only in-frame clones and omits some. The data hold around 140,000 clones, with 91% observed a single time. The sample taken for sequencing was blood. These receptors came from a man aged 18 to 30 in good health.

The chain uses TRBV3-1 (or the pseudogene TRBV3-2) and TRBJ2-7; D might be TRBD1 (5 bases). V dropped 2 bases and J dropped 6 bases, with 14 bases sitting between them. CDR3 length equals 14 residues. Germline V gene lookup returns CDR1 LGHDT and CDR2 YNNKEL (reference sequence). The CDR3 is CASSQTQGPFEQYF. The CDR3 DNA reads TGTGCCAGCAGCCAAACGCAGGGTCCCTTCGAGCAGTACTTC.

The chain couples TRBV7-2 to TRBJ1-2; a weak D match, TRBD1 (5 bases). Trimming pared 2 bases from V and 4 bases from J, leaving 14 bases between. The CDR3 sequence is 15 residues long. Germline V gene data show CDR1 as SGHTA and CDR2 as FQGNSA. The CDR3 loop reads CASSLLSGGFYGYTF. Written as DNA, the CDR3 is TGTGCCAGCAGCTTACTGTCCGGGGGATTCTATGGCTACACCTTC.